In its sample, the clone carrying this T cell receptor beta chain is medium-sized (0.01 to 0.1%). These data are taken from a study of liver allograft versus peripheral blood T cells. At the level of the study: T cell receptor repertoires in transplanted livers were compared with those in recipients' peripheral blood.

A single record per CDR3 protein comes from TCRdb applying MiXCR to the reads. The table records about 10,000 distinct CDR3 sequences, roughly 21% of them present only once. The clonotype originates from a human patient who had a liver transplant. Some of these T cells may belong to the graft donor.

The CDR3 region is CSVEVALSYNEQFF. CDR3 nucleotides: TGCAGCGTTGAAGTGGCACTTTCCTACAATGAGCAGTTCTTC. J is TRBJ2-1 and V is TRBV29-1, with no clear D. Germline V gives CDR1 SQVTM, CDR2 ANQGSEA. V dropped 1 base and J dropped 1 base, with 8 bases sitting between them. This CDR3 has 14 amino acids.